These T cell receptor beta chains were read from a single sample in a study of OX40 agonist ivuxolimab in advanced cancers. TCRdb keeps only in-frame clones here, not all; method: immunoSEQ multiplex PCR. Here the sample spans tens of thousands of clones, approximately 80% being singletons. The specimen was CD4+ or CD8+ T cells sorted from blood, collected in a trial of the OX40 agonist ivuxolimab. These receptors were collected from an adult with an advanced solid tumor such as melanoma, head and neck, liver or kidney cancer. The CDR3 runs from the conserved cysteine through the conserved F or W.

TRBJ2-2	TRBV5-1	CASSPGQVGGELFF
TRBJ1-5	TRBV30	CAWTPYREQIGRYNQPQHF
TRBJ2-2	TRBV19	CASSIERTNTGELFF
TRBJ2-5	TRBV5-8	CASSRGLAAQETQYF
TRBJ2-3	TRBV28	CASNINGLADRGDTQYF
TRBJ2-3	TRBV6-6	CASRRGSTDTQYF
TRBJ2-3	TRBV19	CASSTGWADTQYF
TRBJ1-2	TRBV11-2	CASSLRQGYYGYTF
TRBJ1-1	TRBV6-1	CAIQRQRNTEAFF
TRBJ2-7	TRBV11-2	CASSANYEQYF
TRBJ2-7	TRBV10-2	CASMTGAYEQYF
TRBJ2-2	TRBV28	CASRTGVIGELFF
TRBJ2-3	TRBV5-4	CASSPGNLRAQSFTDTQYF
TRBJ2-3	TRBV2	CASREATGSSTDTQYF
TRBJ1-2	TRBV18	CASSRGQLYGYTF
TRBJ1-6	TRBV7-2	CASSVGDYNSPLHF
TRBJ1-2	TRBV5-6	CASSFGGGGYTF
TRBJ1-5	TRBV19	CATRDGNSNQPQHF
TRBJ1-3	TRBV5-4	CASSLEGGWNTIYF
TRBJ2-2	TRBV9	CASSGTGGTGELFF
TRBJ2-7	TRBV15	CATSRSATIPPNEQYF
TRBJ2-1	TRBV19	CASSDGGYDNEQFF
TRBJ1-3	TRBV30	CAWSPSGTERTGNTIYF
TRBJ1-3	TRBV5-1	CASSLDWGNTIYF
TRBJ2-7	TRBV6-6	CASSYSTGEQYF
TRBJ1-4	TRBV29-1	CSVKLQGAEKLFF
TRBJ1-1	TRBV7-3	CASSLMADGEAFF
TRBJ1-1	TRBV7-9	CASSLRRDRDTEAFF
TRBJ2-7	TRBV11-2	CASSLGEDSSYEQYF
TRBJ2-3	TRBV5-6	CASSLEGTSDTQYF
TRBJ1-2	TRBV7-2	CASSLDARNYGYTF
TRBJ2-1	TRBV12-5	CASGLVFGRDEQFF
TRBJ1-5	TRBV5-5	CASSLLGHVGYSNQPQHF
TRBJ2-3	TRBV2	CASSSGSTDTQYF
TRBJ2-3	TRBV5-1	CASSLEARSDTQYF
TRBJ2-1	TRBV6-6	CASSYPRGGDNEQFF
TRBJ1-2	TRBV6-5	CASTRTGYGYGYTF
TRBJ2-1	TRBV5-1	CASTGQGPYEQFF
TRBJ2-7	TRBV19	CASGGAGGRDGYEQYF
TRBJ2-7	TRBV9	CASSTAPGHYEQYF
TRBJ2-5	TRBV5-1	CASSLDYAGGETQYF
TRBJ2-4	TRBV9	CASSVASSQNIQYF
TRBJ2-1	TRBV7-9	CASSLADEQFF
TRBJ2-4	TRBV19	CASGVGTAKNIQYF
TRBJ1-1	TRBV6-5	CASRGERVGTEAFF
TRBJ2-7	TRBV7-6	CASSIDTFSYEQYF
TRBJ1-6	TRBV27	CASGHYLGSYNSPLHF
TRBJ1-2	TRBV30	CALRIAGGYTF
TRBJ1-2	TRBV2	CASSEREGDYGYTF
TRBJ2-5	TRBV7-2	CASSRGAGETQYF
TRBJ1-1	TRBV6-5	CASSRNRGNTEAFF
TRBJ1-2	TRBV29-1	CSVENGQFGAGYTF
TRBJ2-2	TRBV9	CASSRQGTGELFF